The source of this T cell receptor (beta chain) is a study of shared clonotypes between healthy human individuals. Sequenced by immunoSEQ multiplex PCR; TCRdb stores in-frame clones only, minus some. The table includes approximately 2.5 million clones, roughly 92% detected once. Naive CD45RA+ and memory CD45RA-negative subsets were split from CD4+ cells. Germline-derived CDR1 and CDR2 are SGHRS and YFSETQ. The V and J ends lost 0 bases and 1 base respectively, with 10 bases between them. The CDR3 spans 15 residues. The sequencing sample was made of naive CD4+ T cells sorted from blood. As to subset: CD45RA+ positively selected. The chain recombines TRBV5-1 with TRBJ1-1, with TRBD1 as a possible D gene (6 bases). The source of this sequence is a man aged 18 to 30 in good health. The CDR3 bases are TGCGCCAGCAGCTTGGCCCGGGACAAGAACACTGAAGCTTTCTTT. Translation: CASSLARDKNTEAFF.